These T cell receptor beta chains were read from a single sample in a study of blood T cell repertoires in COVID-19. Generated by immunoSEQ multiplex PCR, the TCRdb table keeps only in-frame clones and is missing some. The sample includes over 90,000 clones, more than 90% seen only once; the top ten take 1.9%. Sequenced: peripheral blood. These receptors originate from a woman between 50 and 59 years old with COVID-19, enrolled during active disease. The CDR3 runs from the conserved cysteine through the conserved F or W. Each record gives: D gene, clone size, V gene, J gene, CDR3 DNA, CDR3 protein. A D gene is named only where the DNA matches it firmly. Part of the rows lack a size; the others show once, few, many or a class for expanded clones.

.	.	TRBV7-6	TRBJ1-3	TGTGCCAGCAGCTTAGAGGGGAGGTGGGCGAACACCATATATTTT	CASSLEGRWANTIYF
.	.	TRBV2	TRBJ1-5	TGTGCCAGCAGTGAGGGGCAGGGCCGGAAGGCCCAGCATTTT	CASSEGQGRKAQHF
.	.	TRBV3-1/TRBV3-2	TRBJ1-5	TGTGCCAGCAGCCAAGATCTAATGAGCAATCAGCCCCAGCATTTT	CASSQDLMSNQPQHF
TRBD1	.	TRBV5-1	TRBJ1-1	TGCGCCAGCAGCTCCGGACAGGGTCTTGGCCCTGAAGCTTTCTTT	CASSSGQGLGPEAFF
TRBD1	.	TRBV12-5	TRBJ2-5	TGTGCTAGTGGTCCACCCCGGGACAGCCAGACCCAGTACTTC	CASGPPRDSQTQYF
.	.	TRBV28	TRBJ2-3	TGTGCCAGCAGTTTGTCGACAGATACGCAGTATTTT	CASSLSTDTQYF
TRBD1	.	TRBV18	TRBJ2-2	TGTGCCAGCTCACGTGGGACAGGGCTCGAGAACACCGGGGAGCTGTTTTTT	CASSRGTGLENTGELFF
.	.	TRBV15	TRBJ2-2	TGTGCCACCAGCCGTGGAGGCGGAAACACCGGGGAGCTGTTTTTT	CATSRGGGNTGELFF
TRBD1	.	TRBV5-8	TRBJ1-6	TGTGCCAGCAGCAGCGGCCTCAGGGGGCTAATTTCACCCCTCCACTTT	CASSSGLRGLISPLHF
.	.	TRBV27	TRBJ1-1	TGTGCCAGCAGTTTAGGAGGGAACACTGAAGCTTTCTTT	CASSLGGNTEAFF
.	.	TRBV5-1	TRBJ1-1	TGCGCCAGCAGCTTGCCCTCGGGAACTGAAGCTTTCTTT	CASSLPSGTEAFF
.	.	TRBV13	TRBJ2-7	TGTGCCAGCAGCTTGGTGGTTGGGACTTACGAGCAGTACTTC	CASSLVVGTYEQYF
.	.	TRBV11-2	TRBJ1-2	TGTGCCAGCAGCTTACAACAGGCCAAACCCTTCTATGGCTACACCTTC	CASSLQQAKPFYGYTF
.	.	TRBV5-1	TRBJ2-3	TGCGCCAGCAGGCCCGGGGCTAGCGTTCCATCACGGCGAGATACGCAGTATTTT	CASRPGASVPSRRDTQYF
TRBD1	.	TRBV19	TRBJ1-2	TGTGCCAGTAACCCCGACAGGGGAGGATTCGGCTACACCTTC	CASNPDRGGFGYTF
.	.	TRBV6-1	TRBJ1-6	TGTGCCAGCAGTGAATTCACGATTGGTAGCTCCTATAATTCACCCCTCCACTTT	CASSEFTIGSSYNSPLHF
.	.	TRBV6-4	TRBJ1-2	TGTGCCAGCAGTGTCAGGTTCAACTATGGCTACACCTTC	CASSVRFNYGYTF
.	.	TRBV7-2	TRBJ1-1	TGTGCCAGCAGGCCCAGACCGGGAGACACTGAAGCTTTCTTT	CASRPRPGDTEAFF
.	.	TRBV5-6	TRBJ2-1	TGTGCCAGCAGCCCCGGGTCGGCGGCTACGTACAATGAGCAGTTCTTC	CASSPGSAATYNEQFF
.	.	TRBV11-2	TRBJ1-4	TGTGCCAGCAGCTTCGGAGGTCATGCAACTAATGAAAAACTGTTTTTT	CASSFGGHATNEKLFF
.	.	TRBV3-1/TRBV3-2	TRBJ1-1	TGTGCCAGCAGCCAAGGGGGCAGGGGGAACACTGAAGCTTTCTTT	CASSQGGRGNTEAFF
.	.	TRBV28	TRBJ1-2	TGTGCCGGGGCCGGCCGCTATGGCTACACCTTC	CAGAGRYGYTF
TRBD2	.	TRBV5-1	TRBJ2-5	TGCGCCAGCAGCTTGAGCCTAGCGGGGGTTATGGAGACCCAGTACTTC	CASSLSLAGVMETQYF
.	.	TRBV12-5	TRBJ1-1	TGTGCTAGTGGTTTGGTTACGATCGACAGCTTGAACACTGAAGCTTTCTTT	CASGLVTIDSLNTEAFF
.	.	TRBV5-5	TRBJ1-4	TGTGCCAGCAGCTTGAGAGCAACTAATGAAAAACTGTTTTTT	CASSLRATNEKLFF
.	.	TRBV7-6	TRBJ2-3	TGTGCCAGCAGCTTAGGGCGCACAGATACGCAGTATTTT	CASSLGRTDTQYF
TRBD1	.	TRBV19	TRBJ1-5	TGTGCCAGTAAAGAGGGGGCAGGGAGGAGCAATCAGCCCCAGCATTTT	CASKEGAGRSNQPQHF
TRBD1	.	TRBV7-8	TRBJ1-3	TGTGCCAGCAGTGCCGGGACAGCTGGAAACACCATATATTTT	CASSAGTAGNTIYF
.	.	TRBV7-2	TRBJ1-6	TGTGCCAGCAGCCCCCGACAGGCGACTAATTCACCCCTCCACTTT	CASSPRQATNSPLHF
TRBD2	.	TRBV2	TRBJ2-1	TGTGCCAGCAGTGCCCGGGGGGGTGGTGAGCAGTTCTTC	CASSARGGGEQFF
TRBD1	.	TRBV9	TRBJ1-2	TGTGCCAGCAGCGTAGAGCCAGGGGGCGAGTATGGCTACACCTTC	CASSVEPGGEYGYTF
TRBD1	.	TRBV6-5	TRBJ1-2	TGTGCCAGCAGTTTCCGGACAGGGGGCAGCTATGGCTACACCTTC	CASSFRTGGSYGYTF
TRBD2	.	TRBV28	TRBJ2-3	TGTGCCAGCAGCTTAGCGGGGGGGCGAAATACGCAGTATTTT	CASSLAGGRNTQYF
TRBD2	.	TRBV18	TRBJ2-3	TGTGCCAGCTCACCACGACTAGCGGGGGGGTCGGCCACAGATACGCAGTATTTT	CASSPRLAGGSATDTQYF
TRBD1	once	TRBV5-6	TRBJ1-4	TGTGCCAGCAGCTTGGGACAGGGGGGAAATGAAAAACTGTTTTTT	CASSLGQGGNEKLFF
.	once	TRBV28	TRBJ1-6	TGTGCCAGCAGTTTATGGGGTTCGGCAGGGAAAAGCCAGGAATCACCCCTCCACTTT	CASSLWGSAGKSQESPLHF
TRBD1	few	TRBV19	TRBJ1-1	TGTGCCAGTAGTATGAGGGGGCACACTGAAGCTTTCTTT	CASSMRGHTEAFF
TRBD1	few	TRBV2	TRBJ1-2	TGTGCCAGCAGGCAAGGGACAGTTTCTAACTATGGCTACACCTTC	CASRQGTVSNYGYTF
.	.	TRBV5-6	TRBJ1-2	TGTGCCAGCAGCCCGTCGGCAGCGCACTATGGCTACACCTTC	CASSPSAAHYGYTF
TRBD2	.	TRBV7-9	TRBJ2-3	TGTGCCAGCACCTACGAAGTATCGAGCGGGGGGGATACGCAGTATTTT	CASTYEVSSGGDTQYF
.	.	TRBV19	TRBJ2-4	TGTGCCAGTAGTGGATCGGGACTTAATCCTATTCAGTACTTC	CASSGSGLNPIQYF
.	.	TRBV6-5	TRBJ1-5	TGTGCCAGCAGCGACAGGTGGGGGGGTCAGCCCCAGCATTTT	CASSDRWGGQPQHF
.	.	TRBV4-2	TRBJ1-1	TGTGCCAGCAGCCAAGATCCCCTTAACACTGAAGCTTTCTTT	CASSQDPLNTEAFF
TRBD1	.	TRBV30	TRBJ2-2	TGTGCCTGGAGTGGGGGAAGGGGGCGGGCCTACACCGGGGAGCTGTTTTTT	CAWSGGRGRAYTGELFF
.	once	TRBV28	TRBJ2-2	TGTGCCAGCAGTTTTTTTAGGACTACGCACACCGGGGAGCTGTTTTTT	CASSFFRTTHTGELFF
.	.	TRBV24-1	TRBJ2-1	TGTGCCACCAGTGATTCTAGATCCTCCTACAATGAGCAGTTCTTC	CATSDSRSSYNEQFF
.	.	TRBV3-1/TRBV3-2	TRBJ1-2	TGTGCCAGCAGCCAAGGCGGGGGATTCCTATTC	CASSQGGGFLF
.	.	TRBV5-4	TRBJ2-3	TGTGCCAGCAGCTCTTTGTTTACTAGCACAGATACGCAGTATTTT	CASSSLFTSTDTQYF
TRBD1	once	TRBV12-3/TRBV12-4	TRBJ1-5	TGTGCCAGCAGCTCAGGGGGGCAGCCCCAGCATTTT	CASSSGGQPQHF
TRBD1	.	TRBV27	TRBJ2-5	TGTGCCAGCAGTCTCCGGGACAGGAGCGTTGAGACCCAGTACTTC	CASSLRDRSVETQYF